This TCR beta chain is from a study of T cells in Graves' hyperthyroidism and ophthalmopathy. The CDR3 runs to 17 residues. The V segment lost 6 bases and the J segment 1 base; nucleotides outside the gene matches: 9. Study-wide findings and caveats: Ophthalmopathy was told apart from stable hyperthyroidism by a 13 V-J model. Blood held most thyroid clonotypes expanded above 0.001 frequency.

TCR beta CDR3 regions were amplified from RNA. The HTBI primer set drove a first-round RT-PCR of the TCR CDR3. TCRdb re-called the multiplex PCR reads through MiXCR, storing one row per CDR3 protein. The table lists approximately 400,000 distinct CDR3 sequences, 25% of them singletons. Regarding this clonotype: No antigen is known for it.

Hyperthyroidism was newly diagnosed in patients aged 18 to 65 (duration under 2 months). Sequenced material: blood. This receptor was identified in a man in his fifties with Graves' hyperthyroidism. The chain links TRBV12-3 or TRBV12-4 to TRBJ2-5; 12 bases fit TRBD2. CDR3 in DNA: TGTGCCAGCAGCCTCCTGACTAGCGGGAGTCCCCAAGAGACCCAGTACTTC. It is translated as CASSLLTSGSPQETQYF.